This T cell receptor beta chain comes out of a study of blood T cell repertoires in COVID-19. Study-wide context: The United States, Italy and Spain provided the acute and convalescent COVID-19 samples. Sample material is recorded as cDNA or gDNA derived from T cells, B-cell-depleted T cells, or PBMCs.

Original analysis: Amplification of reference gene primers provided the estimated nucleated cell counts. The protocol was immunoSEQ multiplex PCR, while the TCRdb copy is restricted to in-frame clones and leaves out a portion. For V, J and clone size, that table is used; D and trimming come from the DNA. The table lists 400,000 to 550,000 clones, about 89% of them singletons. This CDR3 contains 15 residues. Germline values: CDR1 SGHVS, CDR2 FQNEAQ. The junction had 9 bases not matched to a gene; V was cut back by 3 bases and J by 5 bases. The chain couples TRBV7-8 to TRBJ1-1; 7 bases align to TRBD1. Sample: peripheral blood. This sequence was found in a woman between 25 and 40 years old with acute or convalescent COVID-19. This CDR3 reads CASSFTGVGRTEAFF. CDR3 nucleotides: TGTGCCAGCAGCTTTACAGGGGTGGGTCGGACTGAAGCTTTCTTT.